In its sample, the clone carrying this TCR beta chain is medium-sized. Each CDR3 protein gets one entry after TCRdb re-called the PCR reads with MiXCR. This table holds fewer than 20,000 distinct CDR3 sequences, around a third found once. This CDR3 has 15 residues. The germline CDR1 and CDR2 sequences are SEHNR and FQNEAQ (reference sequence). The J segment lost 0 bases and the V segment lost 5 bases, leaving 5 bases of the junction unmatched. These data are taken from a study of regulatory and conventional T cells in breast cancer. Sequenced: conventional T cells from blood. The TCR comes from a female donor in good health. V gene TRBV7-9 combines with J gene TRBJ1-1; TRBD1 matches at 8 bases. The chain's CDR3 is CASSPDRGMNTEAFF. The CDR3 coding sequence is TGTGCCAGCAGCCCAGACAGGGGTATGAACACTGAAGCTTTCTTT.